These 29 T cell receptor beta chains originate from one sample sequenced in a study of blood T cell repertoires in COVID-19. Some clones are missing from TCRdb's copy, which holds only in-frame ones; the method was immunoSEQ multiplex PCR. Here the sample spans approximately 310,000 clones, roughly 84% being singletons. Material: peripheral blood. These receptors all come from a man aged 45-65 years with active or convalescent COVID-19.

The chain links TRBV7-9 to TRBJ1-1; maybe TRBD1 (5 bases). V was shortened by 4 bases and J by 4 bases, with 16 bases between the two germline ends. This CDR3 spans 15 amino acids. Germline assignment: CDR1 SEHNR and CDR2 FQNEAQ (reference sequence). For the CDR3, the DNA is TGTGCCAGCAGCTGGGGGGACGGGAGCAGCACTGAAGCTTTCTTT. This encodes CASSWGDGSSTEAFF. The full variable domain, its missing parts supplied by reference TRBV7-9 and TRBJ1-1, is DTGVSQNPRHKITKRGQNVTFRCDPISEHNRLYWYRQTLGQGPEFLTYFQNEAQLEKSRLLSDRFSAERPKGSFSTLEIQRTEQGDSAMYLCASSWGDGSSTEAFFGQGTRLTVV.

J is TRBJ1-5 and V is TRBV19, with D tentatively TRBD1 (6 bases). Germline-derived CDR1 and CDR2 are LNHDA and SQIVND (reference sequence). The CDR3 is made up of 15 amino acids. V lost 7 bases, J lost 6 bases, and 19 bases lay in between. DNA for the CDR3: TGTGCCAGTACCAAAGTGGTCGGGGGGCGTCAGCCCCAGCATTTT. Protein product: CASTKVVGGRQPQHF.

J is TRBJ2-3 and V is TRBV20-1; no clear D gene. The CDR3 is made up of 13 amino acids. Germline V gives CDR1 DFQATT, CDR2 SNEGSKA (reference sequence). V was trimmed by 3 bases and J by 2 bases, leaving 9 bases between them. The CDR3 bases are TGCAGTGCTAGTACGGTAGTCACAGATACGCAGTATTTT. This translates into CSASTVVTDTQYF.

The chain carries TRBV7-9 and TRBJ2-2; 7 nucleotides line up with TRBD2. Per the germline V gene, CDR1 is SEHNR and CDR2 is FQNEAQ (reference sequence). J was trimmed by 0 bases and V by 6 bases; bases with no gene match: 4. The CDR3 spans 15 residues. The CDR3 here is CASSQTSANTGELFF. Written as DNA, the CDR3 is TGTGCCAGCAGTCAAACTAGCGCGAACACCGGGGAGCTGTTTTTT.

The chain links TRBV28 to TRBJ1-4; tentatively, D is TRBD1 (5 bases). Germline V gives CDR1 MDHEN, CDR2 SYDVKM. V lost 3 bases, J lost 8 bases, and 13 bases lay in between. The CDR3 loop spans 14 amino acids. CDR3 bases: TGTGCCAGCAGTTTCCCTCGGGGGGGAGAAAAACTGTTTTTT. It translates to CASSFPRGGEKLFF.

The chain is built from TRBV13 and TRBJ1-5; D uncertain. Germline CDR1 reads PRHDT; CDR2 reads FYEKMQ (reference sequence). The CDR3 runs to 21 residues. Trimming took 4 bases from V and 0 from J, leaving 28 bases between them. The CDR3 DNA is TGTGCCAGCAGCTCCCGAAATCGATACGAACCCGGAGGCTATAGCAATCAGCCCCAGCATTTT. Its translation is CASSSRNRYEPGGYSNQPQHF.

The chain joins TRBV10-3 to TRBJ2-7; 11 bases fit TRBD2. The CDR3 contains 14 residues. Germline CDR1 ENHRY, CDR2 SYGVKD. V lost 6 bases, J lost 0 bases, and 1 base stayed unmatched. The CDR3 is CAIRGTSGSYEQYF. In DNA, the CDR3 is TGTGCCATCAGGGGGACTAGCGGCTCCTACGAGCAGTACTTC.

V gene TRBV19 combines with J gene TRBJ2-5; 7 bases match TRBD1. CDR3 length: 13 amino acids. Germline V CDR1 and CDR2: LNHDA, SQIVND (reference sequence). Unmatched junction bases numbered 6, after V lost 6 bases and J lost 5 bases. The CDR3 DNA sequence: TGTGCCAGTAGCAACAGGGGAACGGAGACCCAGTACTTC. Translation: CASSNRGTETQYF.

The V call is TRBV27, the J call TRBJ1-5; D may be TRBD1 (5 bases). The CDR3 is 14 amino acids. CDR1 MNHEY and CDR2 SMNVEV come from the germline V gene (reference sequence). V gave up 5 bases and J gave up 3 bases, with 11 bases separating them. The CDR3 reads CASSQGRLNQPQHF. The CDR3, as DNA: TGTGCCAGCAGTCAGGGCAGGCTCAATCAGCCCCAGCATTTT.

The V and J genes are TRBV7-3 and TRBJ2-5; TRBD1 matches 8 bases. Germline loops: CDR1 SGHTA, CDR2 FQGTGA. Germline trimming cut 5 bases from V and 3 bases from J; bases unmatched to any gene: 8. This CDR3 is 15 amino acids long. CDR3 protein: CASSLKPGQEETQYF. The CDR3, as DNA: TGTGCCAGCAGCCTCAAGCCGGGACAGGAAGAGACCCAGTACTTC.

Comments on this clone: At one end the junction does not follow the germline gene, possibly because of a read error. The chain recombines TRBV15 with TRBJ1-3; 7 bases are a match to TRBD1. This CDR3 has 16 amino acids. CDR1 and CDR2 from the germline V gene are LNHNV and YYDKDF (reference sequence). CDR3 DNA sequence: TGTGCCACCAGCAGACCCGGGACAGTGGCTGGGAACACCATATATTTT. Its protein product is CATSRPGTVAGNTIYF.

The rearrangement links TRBV2 to TRBJ1-6, with D perhaps TRBD1 (5 bases). Germline V lookup: CDR1 SNHLY, CDR2 FYNNEI. CDR3 length equals 16 residues. V was shortened by 2 bases and J by 4 bases, with 12 bases between the two germline ends. The CDR3 spells CASSERQPGYNSPLHF. The CDR3 DNA sequence: TGTGCCAGCAGTGAACGACAGCCCGGGTATAATTCACCCCTCCACTTT.

V usage is TRBV18 and J usage is TRBJ2-3; 11 nucleotides line up with TRBD2. Germline assignment: CDR1 KGHSH and CDR2 LQKENI. This CDR3 is built from 15 residues. V lost 3 bases to trimming and J lost 2 bases; unmatched junction nucleotides: 1. The CDR3 is CASSPTSGVTDTQYF. The CDR3 DNA follows: TGTGCCAGCTCACCGACTAGCGGGGTCACAGATACGCAGTATTTT.

This clone was observed a few times. The chain links TRBV27 to TRBJ1-2; D not certain. CDR1 MNHEY and CDR2 SMNVEV come from the germline V gene (reference sequence). Trimming took off 2 bases at V and 8 bases at J, with 12 bases between the two ends. CDR3 length: 13 residues. The CDR3 DNA is TGTGCCAGCAGTTTAGCATCGGGAGGGGGCTACACCTTC. Its translation is CASSLASGGGYTF.

The rearrangement links TRBV4-1 to TRBJ2-3; TRBD1 matches 7 bases. The germline CDR1 and CDR2 sequences are MGHRA and YSYEKL. The CDR3 consists of 14 residues. J gave up 7 bases and V 5 bases, and 9 bases lay outside the gene matches. The CDR3 protein is CASSEGAGYNTQYF. Here the CDR3 DNA reads TGCGCCAGCAGCGAGGGGGCTGGATATAATACGCAGTATTTT.

The J gene is TRBJ1-1, the V gene TRBV28; 8 bases are shared with TRBD1. CDR1 MDHEN and CDR2 SYDVKM come from the germline V gene. Trimming cost V 4 bases and J 0 bases; bases outside gene matches: 7. The length of the CDR3 is 16 residues. CDR3 coding DNA: TGTGCCAGCAGTTCTACAGGGGGAGGCTTGAACACTGAAGCTTTCTTT. Its protein product is CASSSTGGGLNTEAFF.

V gene TRBV4-1 combines with J gene TRBJ1-1; TRBD1 agrees at 9 bases. The CDR3 contains 15 residues. Germline V gene data show CDR1 as MGHRA and CDR2 as YSYEKL. V trimming: 3 bases; J trimming: 0 bases; junction bases outside the gene matches: 2. The CDR3 region is CASSHGQGLNTEAFF. Written as DNA, the CDR3 is TGCGCCAGCAGCCACGGACAGGGGTTGAACACTGAAGCTTTCTTT.

V usage is TRBV24-1 and J usage is TRBJ1-4; 7 bases line up with TRBD1. The length of the CDR3 is 15 residues. J gave up 8 bases and V 3 bases, and 8 bases lay outside the gene matches. Germline-derived CDR1 and CDR2 are KGHDR and SFDVKD. CDR3 sequence reads: CATSDPTTGREKLFF. The CDR3, as DNA: TGTGCCACCAGTGATCCGACGACAGGGAGAGAAAAACTGTTTTTT.

V and J are TRBV7-2 and TRBJ2-1; the match to TRBD1 covers 8 bases. CDR3 length equals 15 residues. Germline V CDR1 and CDR2: SGHTA, FQGNSA. The V segment lost 5 bases and the J segment 3 bases; nucleotides outside the gene matches: 6. CDR3 nucleotide sequence: TGTGCCAGCAGCGGACGGACAGGGATCTACAATGAGCAGTTCTTC. This gives the protein CASSGRTGIYNEQFF.

The chain joins TRBV7-3 to TRBJ2-1; TRBD2 matches at 9 bases. Germline CDR1 SGHTA, CDR2 FQGTGA. The CDR3 has 16 amino acids. With 1 base clipped from V and 6 bases from J, the junction kept 7 bases outside the gene matches. The CDR3 nucleotides are TGTGCCAGCAGCTTAAATAGAGCTAGCGGGGCCAATGAGCAGTTCTTC. Translated: CASSLNRASGANEQFF.

The rearrangement joins TRBV6-5 to TRBJ1-4, with D possibly TRBD1 on 5 matching bases. Germline lookup yields CDR1 MNHEY and CDR2 SVGAGI. Trimming cost V 6 bases and J 3 bases, with 11 bases left between them. This CDR3 has 14 amino acids. The CDR3 DNA is TGTGCCAGCAGAGCAGGGAGGGCTAATGAAAAACTGTTTTTT. This codes for CASRAGRANEKLFF.

This chain uses TRBV28 with TRBJ1-3; D gene unclear. From germline, CDR1 is MDHEN and CDR2 SYDVKM. The CDR3 has 15 residues. With 6 bases removed from V and 3 bases from J, the gap between germline ends came to 15 bases. Here the CDR3 reads CASSFERAGGNTIYF. DNA of the CDR3: TGTGCCAGCAGCTTCGAGAGGGCGGGTGGAAACACCATATATTTT.

V usage is TRBV28 and J usage is TRBJ1-2; TRBD1 might be the D (5 bases). V lost 1 base to trimming and J lost 3 bases, with 9 bases between them. CDR3 length: 14 amino acids. In germline, CDR1 is MDHEN, CDR2 SYDVKM. CDR3 region: CASSLLGGDYGYTF. The CDR3 bases are TGTGCCAGCAGTTTATTGGGGGGTGACTATGGCTACACCTTC.

This sequence joins TRBV28 and TRBJ1-1, with 10 bases matching TRBD1. Per germline, CDR1 MDHEN and CDR2 SYDVKM. With 2 bases clipped from V and 11 bases from J, the junction kept 8 bases outside the gene matches. The CDR3 is 14 residues long. As DNA, the CDR3 is TGTGCCAGCAGTTTACCCCGACAGGGGGCGAGGGCTTTCTTT. Translating gives CASSLPRQGARAFF.

The rearrangement uses TRBV6-6 and TRBJ1-3; no reliable D call. The CDR3 covers 14 residues. The V end lost 5 bases, the J end lost 0 bases, and 8 bases lay between the germline ends. From germline, CDR1 is MNHNY and CDR2 SVGAGI (reference sequence). The CDR3 region is CASSAADSGNTIYF. The CDR3 bases are TGTGCCAGCAGTGCCGCAGACTCTGGAAACACCATATATTTT.

This clone was observed once. The gene calls are TRBV6-4 and TRBJ2-3, with TRBD2 identical over 9 bases. The germline V gene encodes CDR1 MRHNA and CDR2 SNTAGT. V lost 5 bases and J lost 4; bases outside the gene matches: 4. There are 14 residues in the CDR3. CDR3: CASSLSGGSDTQYF. The CDR3 coding sequence is TGTGCCAGCAGTCTCAGCGGGGGGTCAGATACGCAGTATTTT.

This chain links TRBV5-1 with TRBJ1-5; no reliable D call. V was cut by 1 base and J by 15 bases, with 23 bases left in between. The CDR3 spans 15 residues. Germline values: CDR1 SGHRS, CDR2 YFSETQ. The CDR3 reads CASSLRPARERVLHF. The CDR3 DNA is TGCGCCAGCAGCTTGCGGCCCGCGAGGGAGAGAGTCTTGCATTTT.

This clone was picked up one time. The V call is TRBV3-1 (or the pseudogene TRBV3-2), the J call TRBJ2-2, with TRBD2 as a possible D gene (5 bases). Germline CDR1 is LGHDT and CDR2 is YNNKEL (reference sequence). Trimming left V 0 bases short and J 6 bases short, with 11 bases between. There are 15 residues in the CDR3. CDR3 residues: CASSQEGVRAGELFF. The CDR3 DNA is TGTGCCAGCAGCCAAGAGGGAGTAAGGGCCGGGGAGCTGTTTTTT.

This chain connects TRBV4-3 to TRBJ1-5; D is undetermined. The length of the CDR3 is 13 residues. Trimming removed 4 bases at V and 2 bases at J, with 6 bases between. CDR1 and CDR2 (germline): LGHNA, YSLEER. CDR3 sequence reads: CASSPVGNQPQHF. The CDR3 DNA reads as TGCGCCAGCAGCCCGGTGGGCAATCAGCCCCAGCATTTT.